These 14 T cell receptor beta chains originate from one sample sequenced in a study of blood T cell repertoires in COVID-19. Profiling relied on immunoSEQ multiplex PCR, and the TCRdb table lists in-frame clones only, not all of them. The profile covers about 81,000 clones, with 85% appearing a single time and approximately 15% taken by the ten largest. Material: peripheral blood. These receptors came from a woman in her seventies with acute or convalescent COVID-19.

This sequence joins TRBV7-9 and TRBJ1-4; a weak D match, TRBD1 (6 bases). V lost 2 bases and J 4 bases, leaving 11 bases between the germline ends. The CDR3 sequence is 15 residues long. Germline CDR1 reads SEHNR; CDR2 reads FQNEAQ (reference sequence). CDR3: CASSLPGQINEKLFF. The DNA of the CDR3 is TGTGCCAGCAGCTTACCCGGACAGATTAATGAAAAACTGTTTTTT.

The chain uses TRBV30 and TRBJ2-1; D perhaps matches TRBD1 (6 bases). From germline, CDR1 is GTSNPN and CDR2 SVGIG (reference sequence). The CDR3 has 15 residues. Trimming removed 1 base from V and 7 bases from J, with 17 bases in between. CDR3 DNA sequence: TGTGCCTGGAGTGAAGTCAGGGGCAATTGGAATGAGCAGTTCTTC. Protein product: CAWSEVRGNWNEQFF.

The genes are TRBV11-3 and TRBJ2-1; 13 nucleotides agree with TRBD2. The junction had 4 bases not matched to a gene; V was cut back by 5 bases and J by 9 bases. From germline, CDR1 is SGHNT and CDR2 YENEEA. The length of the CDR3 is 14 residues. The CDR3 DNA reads TGTGCCAGCAGCACGGGACTAGCGGGAAGTGAGCAGTTCTTC. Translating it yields CASSTGLAGSEQFF.

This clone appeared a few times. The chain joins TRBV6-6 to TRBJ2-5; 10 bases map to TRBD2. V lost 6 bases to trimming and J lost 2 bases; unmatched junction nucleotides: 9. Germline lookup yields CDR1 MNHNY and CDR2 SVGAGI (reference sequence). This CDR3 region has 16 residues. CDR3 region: CASSRIAGGTQETQYF. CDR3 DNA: TGTGCCAGCAGCCGAATAGCGGGGGGCACACAAGAGACCCAGTACTTC.

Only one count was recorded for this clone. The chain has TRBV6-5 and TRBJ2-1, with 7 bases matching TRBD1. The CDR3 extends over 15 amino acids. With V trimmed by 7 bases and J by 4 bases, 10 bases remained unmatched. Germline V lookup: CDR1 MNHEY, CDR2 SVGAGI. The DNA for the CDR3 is TGTGCCAGCATCGTCAGACAGGGAAGATACAATGAGCAGTTCTTC. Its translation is CASIVRQGRYNEQFF.

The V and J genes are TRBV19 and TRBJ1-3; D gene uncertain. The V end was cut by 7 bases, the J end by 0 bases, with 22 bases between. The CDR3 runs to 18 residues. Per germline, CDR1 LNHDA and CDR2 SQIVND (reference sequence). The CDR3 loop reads CASTPSDSQVGSGNTIYF. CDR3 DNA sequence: TGTGCCAGTACTCCCTCGGATAGTCAGGTAGGCTCTGGAAACACCATATATTTT.

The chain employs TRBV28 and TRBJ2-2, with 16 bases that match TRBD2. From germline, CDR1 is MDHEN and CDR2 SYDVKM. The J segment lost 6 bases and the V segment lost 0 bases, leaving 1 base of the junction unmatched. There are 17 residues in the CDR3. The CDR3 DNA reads TGTGCCAGCAGTTTATGGGGACTAGCGGGGGGGCCCGGGGAGCTGTTTTTT. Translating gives CASSLWGLAGGPGELFF.

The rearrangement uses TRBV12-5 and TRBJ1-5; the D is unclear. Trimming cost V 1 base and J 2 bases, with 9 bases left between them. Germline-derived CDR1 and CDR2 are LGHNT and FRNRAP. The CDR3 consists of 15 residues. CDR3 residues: CASGLGPQGNQPQHF. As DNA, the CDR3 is TGTGCTAGTGGTTTGGGCCCCCAGGGCAATCAGCCCCAGCATTTT.

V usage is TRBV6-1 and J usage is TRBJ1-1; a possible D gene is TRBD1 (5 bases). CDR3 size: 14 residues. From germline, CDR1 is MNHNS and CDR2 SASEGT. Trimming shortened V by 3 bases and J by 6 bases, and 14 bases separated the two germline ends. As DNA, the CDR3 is TGTGCCAGCAGTGATGGACCAGGGTTCTCTGAAGCTTTCTTT. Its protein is CASSDGPGFSEAFF.

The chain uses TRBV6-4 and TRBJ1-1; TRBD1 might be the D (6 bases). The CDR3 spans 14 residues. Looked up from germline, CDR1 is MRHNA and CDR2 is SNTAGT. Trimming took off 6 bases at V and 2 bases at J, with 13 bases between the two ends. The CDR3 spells CASRPGAGNTEAFF. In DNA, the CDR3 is TGTGCCAGCAGGCCAGGGGCAGGAAACACTGAAGCTTTCTTT.

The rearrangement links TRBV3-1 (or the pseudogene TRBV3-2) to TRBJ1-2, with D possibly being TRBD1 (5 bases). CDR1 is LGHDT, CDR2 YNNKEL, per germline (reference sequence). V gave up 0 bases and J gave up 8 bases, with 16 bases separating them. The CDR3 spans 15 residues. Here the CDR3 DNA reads TGTGCCAGCAGCCAAGATCTGTTAGGGGCGTCCGGCTACACCTTC. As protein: CASSQDLLGASGYTF.

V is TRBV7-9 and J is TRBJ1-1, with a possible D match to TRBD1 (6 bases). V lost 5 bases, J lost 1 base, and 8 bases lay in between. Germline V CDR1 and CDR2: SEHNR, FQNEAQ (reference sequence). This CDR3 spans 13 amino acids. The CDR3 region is CASSRQENTEAFF. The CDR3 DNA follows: TGTGCCAGCAGCCGACAGGAGAACACTGAAGCTTTCTTT.

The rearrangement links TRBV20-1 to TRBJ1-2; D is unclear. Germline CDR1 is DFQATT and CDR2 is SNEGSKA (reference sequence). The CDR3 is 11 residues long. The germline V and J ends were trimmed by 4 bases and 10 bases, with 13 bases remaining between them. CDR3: CSAMNQAVYTF. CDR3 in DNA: TGCAGTGCTATGAACCAGGCCGTCTACACCTTC.

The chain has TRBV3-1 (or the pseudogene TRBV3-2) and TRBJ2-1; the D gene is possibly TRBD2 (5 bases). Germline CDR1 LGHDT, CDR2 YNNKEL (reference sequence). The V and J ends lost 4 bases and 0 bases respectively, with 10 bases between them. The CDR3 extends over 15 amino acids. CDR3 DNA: TGTGCCAGCAGCCTGACTGGGAGCTCCTACAATGAGCAGTTCTTC. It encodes CASSLTGSSYNEQFF.